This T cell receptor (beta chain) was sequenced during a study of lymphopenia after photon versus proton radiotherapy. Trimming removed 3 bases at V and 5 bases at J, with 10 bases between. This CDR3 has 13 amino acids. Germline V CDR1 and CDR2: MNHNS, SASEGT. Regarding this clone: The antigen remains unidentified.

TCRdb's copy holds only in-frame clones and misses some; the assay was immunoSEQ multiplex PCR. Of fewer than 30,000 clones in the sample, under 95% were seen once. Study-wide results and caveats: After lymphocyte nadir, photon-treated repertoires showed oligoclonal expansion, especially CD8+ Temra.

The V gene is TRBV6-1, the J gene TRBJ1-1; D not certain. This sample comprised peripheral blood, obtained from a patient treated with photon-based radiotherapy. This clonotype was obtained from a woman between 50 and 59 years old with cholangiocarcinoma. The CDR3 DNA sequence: TGTGCCAGCAGTGAGACATACGAAACTGAAGCTTTCTTT. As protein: CASSETYETEAFF.